Below, 24 T cell receptor beta chains from the same sample are listed, as sequenced in a study of blood T cell repertoires in COVID-19. Sequencing was performed with immunoSEQ multiplex PCR; in TCRdb, only in-frame clones are kept and a portion is missing. Among approximately 100,000 clones listed, about 85% were seen once. Sequences were obtained from peripheral blood. These receptors came from a man aged 65 to 79 with acute or convalescent COVID-19.

In DNA, the CDR3 is TGTGCCAGCAGCCAAGAGGTAAACCCCGCAGGGTGGGATTCACCCCTCCACTTT. It codes for CASSQEVNPAGWDSPLHF. The chain is built from TRBV4-2 and TRBJ1-6; possible D gene TRBD1, 5 bases. Trimming cost V 0 bases and J 8 bases, with 20 bases left between them. The germline gives CDR1 LGHNA, CDR2 YNFKEQ. The CDR3 runs to 18 residues.

V gene TRBV7-9 combines with J gene TRBJ1-3; D not resolved. Trimming removed 3 bases at V and 0 bases at J, with 12 bases between. This CDR3 is built from 16 residues. Germline values: CDR1 SEHNR, CDR2 FQNEAQ (reference sequence). The CDR3 reads CASSFGVPNSGNTIYF. CDR3 coding DNA: TGTGCCAGCAGCTTCGGGGTCCCAAACTCTGGAAACACCATATATTTT.

This clone has a handful of counts. The J gene is TRBJ1-2, the V gene TRBV5-4; D not resolved. The length of the CDR3 is 14 residues. Germline CDR1 is SGHNT and CDR2 is YYREEE (reference sequence). The ends were cut back, 0 bases at V and 2 bases at J, with 8 bases in the middle. CDR3: CASSLAGGNYGYTF. CDR3 DNA: TGTGCCAGCAGCTTGGCCGGAGGGAACTATGGCTACACCTTC.

This rearrangement joins TRBV7-2 to TRBJ1-1; tentatively, D is TRBD1 (6 bases). From germline, CDR1 is SGHTA and CDR2 FQGNSA. V lost 3 bases and J lost 5, with 10 bases in between. The CDR3 spans 13 residues. CDR3 sequence reads: CASSFRRGTEAFF. The CDR3, as DNA: TGTGCCAGCAGCTTTCGTAGGGGGACTGAAGCTTTCTTT.

This chain uses TRBV7-2 with TRBJ1-1; the match to TRBD1 covers 7 bases. This CDR3 comprises 15 residues. V gave up 5 bases and J gave up 1 base; unmatched junction bases: 7. Germline V CDR1 and CDR2: SGHTA, FQGNSA. The chain's CDR3 is CASSTRTGGNTEAFF. The CDR3 DNA reads TGTGCCAGCAGCACCCGGACAGGAGGGAACACTGAAGCTTTCTTT.

The DNA for the CDR3 is TGTGCCAGCGACAGGGGTCCGTATGAGCCCCAGCATTTT. Protein sequence: CASDRGPYEPQHF. This chain connects TRBV12-3 or TRBV12-4 to TRBJ1-5, with 8 bases aligning to TRBD1. V gave up 8 bases and J gave up 8 bases; unmatched junction bases: 8. The CDR3 is 13 residues long.

The genes are TRBV19 and TRBJ1-6; a possible D gene is TRBD1 (6 bases). V shed 2 bases and J shed 7 bases, with 15 bases lying between them. Germline V gene data show CDR1 as LNHDA and CDR2 as SQIVND (reference sequence). The CDR3 sequence is 16 residues long. This CDR3 reads CASSIQGQTTNSPLHF. In nucleotides, the CDR3 is TGTGCCAGTAGTATACAGGGGCAAACTACAAATTCACCCCTCCACTTT. The full variable domain, with the rest looked up from reference TRBV19 and TRBJ1-6, is DGGITQSPKYLFRKEGQNVTLSCEQNLNHDAMYWYRQDPGQGLRLIYYSQIVNDFQKGDIAEGYSVSREKKESFPLTVTSAQKNPTAFYLCASSIQGQTTNSPLHFGNGTRLTVT.

The rearrangement links TRBV5-4 to TRBJ2-3; a possible D gene is TRBD2 (5 bases). The CDR3 spans 15 residues. Germline V gene lookup returns CDR1 SGHNT and CDR2 YYREEE (reference sequence). Trimming removed 0 bases from V and 2 bases from J, with 10 bases in between. CDR3 DNA: TGTGCCAGCAGCTTGGCGGGGATTACCACAGATACGCAGTATTTT. Translation: CASSLAGITTDTQYF.

The chain recombines TRBV20-1 with TRBJ1-4, with TRBD1 matching over 10 bases. The J segment lost 8 bases and the V segment lost 3 bases, leaving 9 bases of the junction unmatched. This CDR3 region has 15 residues. Germline CDR1 DFQATT, CDR2 SNEGSKA (reference sequence). The CDR3 loop reads CSASYTDRGPEKLFF. Here the CDR3 DNA reads TGCAGTGCTAGTTACACTGACAGGGGGCCAGAAAAACTGTTTTTT.

The chain uses TRBV2 and TRBJ2-3, with 10 bases matching TRBD2. Looked up from germline, CDR1 is SNHLY and CDR2 is FYNNEI. The CDR3 runs 15 residues. J lost 5 bases, V lost 3 bases, and 5 bases had no gene match. CDR3 DNA: TGTGCCAGCAGTGATAGGGCTAGCGGGGGAGATACGCAGTATTTT. This sequence encodes CASSDRASGGDTQYF.

The chain links TRBV25-1 to TRBJ1-5, with TRBD1 matching over 7 bases. CDR3 length: 13 residues. Germline V gene data show CDR1 as MGHDK and CDR2 as SYGVNS. The J segment lost 4 bases and the V segment lost 6 bases, leaving 3 bases of the junction unmatched. The CDR3 sequence is CASRQGNNQPQHF. The CDR3 nucleotides are TGTGCCAGCAGACAGGGGAATAATCAGCCCCAGCATTTT.

The V call is TRBV29-1, the J call TRBJ1-2; 8 bases agree with TRBD1. Germline CDR1 reads SQVTM; CDR2 reads ANQGSEA. The CDR3 extends over 14 amino acids. The V gene end was trimmed by 3 bases and the J gene end by 8 bases; junction bases not matched to a gene: 11. The CDR3 bases are TGCAGCGTTGATGGTGGGACAGGTCTTGTCGGCTACACCTTC. Translation: CSVDGGTGLVGYTF.

V and J are TRBV2 and TRBJ1-1; the match to TRBD1 covers 7 bases. V was clipped by 10 bases and J by 5 bases; unmatched bases: 10. Germline CDR1 reads SNHLY; CDR2 reads FYNNEI. This CDR3 has 13 residues. The CDR3 sequence is CATKLTGQTEAFF. In nucleotides, the CDR3 is TGTGCCACCAAATTGACAGGGCAAACTGAAGCTTTCTTT.

The chain couples TRBV19 to TRBJ1-1; 8 bases are shared with TRBD1. Germline V lookup: CDR1 LNHDA, CDR2 SQIVND (reference sequence). The length of the CDR3 is 15 residues. V trimming: 5 bases; J trimming: 1 base; junction bases outside the gene matches: 6. DNA of the CDR3: TGTGCCAGTAGTCCGCAGGGGGCGCGGAACACTGAAGCTTTCTTT. Translating it yields CASSPQGARNTEAFF.

J is TRBJ1-1 and V is TRBV3-1 (or the pseudogene TRBV3-2); 8 nucleotides match TRBD1. Germline assignment: CDR1 LGHDT and CDR2 YNNKEL (reference sequence). The CDR3 length is 13 residues. The junction had 1 base not matched to a gene; V was cut back by 3 bases and J by 4 bases. This CDR3 is CASSHGQGTEAFF. The CDR3 nucleotides are TGTGCCAGCAGCCACGGACAGGGCACTGAAGCTTTCTTT.

This chain links TRBV19 with TRBJ2-5; TRBD1 might be the D (6 bases). V was clipped by 2 bases and J by 3 bases, with 13 bases between them. Per germline, CDR1 LNHDA and CDR2 SQIVND (reference sequence). This CDR3 is built from 15 residues. The CDR3 loop reads CASSIMANREETQYF. The CDR3, as DNA: TGTGCCAGTAGTATAATGGCTAACAGGGAAGAGACCCAGTACTTC.

This sequence joins TRBV5-1 and TRBJ2-2; D perhaps matches TRBD2 (5 bases). Germline CDR1 SGHRS, CDR2 YFSETQ. This CDR3 contains 15 residues. V was pared by 5 bases and J by 0 bases, with 11 bases between. CDR3: CASSPTGANTGELFF. The CDR3 nucleotides are TGCGCCAGCAGTCCTACCGGGGCGAACACCGGGGAGCTGTTTTTT.

J is TRBJ2-1 and V is TRBV6-5; 8 nucleotides match TRBD2. The germline CDR1 and CDR2 sequences are MNHEY and SVGAGI. This CDR3 region has 14 residues. Germline trimming cut 2 bases from V and 5 bases from J; bases unmatched to any gene: 2. CDR3 sequence: CASSYKLADNEQFF. The CDR3 region has the DNA TGTGCCAGCAGTTACAAACTAGCGGACAATGAGCAGTTCTTC.

The chain carries TRBV19 and TRBJ1-2, with TRBD1 identical over 8 bases. Germline CDR1 reads LNHDA; CDR2 reads SQIVND (reference sequence). V lost 7 bases and J lost 4; bases outside the gene matches: 8. CDR3 length equals 14 residues. In nucleotides, the CDR3 is TGTGCCAGTAATACCCAGACAGGGGCCTATGGCTACACCTTC. It encodes CASNTQTGAYGYTF.

The V gene is TRBV5-1, the J gene TRBJ2-1; 10 nucleotides agree with TRBD1. CDR1 is SGHRS and CDR2 is YFSETQ in the germline V gene. This CDR3 contains 16 residues. The trim removed 2 bases at V and 7 bases at J, leaving 9 bases unmatched. The CDR3 protein is CASSLPTGGESNEQFF. The CDR3 nucleotides are TGCGCCAGCAGCTTACCGACAGGGGGCGAGTCGAATGAGCAGTTCTTC.

This chain connects TRBV7-2 to TRBJ1-5; 8 bases line up with TRBD1. CDR1 is SGHTA and CDR2 is FQGNSA in the germline V gene. The ends lost 1 base at V and 5 bases at J; junction bases unmatched: 4. This CDR3 contains 15 residues. CDR3 sequence reads: CASSLEGQGYQPQHF. CDR3 nucleotide sequence: TGTGCCAGCAGCTTAGAAGGACAGGGCTATCAGCCCCAGCATTTT.

V usage is TRBV5-4 and J usage is TRBJ2-5, with 11 bases aligning to TRBD2. The CDR3 spans 17 residues. After removal of 3 bases from V and 0 bases from J, the junction contained 7 bases not matched to a gene. CDR1 and CDR2 (germline): SGHNT, YYREEE (reference sequence). DNA of the CDR3: TGTGCCAGCAGCTCCAAGACTAGCGGGGTGTACCAAGAGACCCAGTACTTC. Amino acids: CASSSKTSGVYQETQYF.

This chain uses TRBV6-4 with TRBJ2-3; 10 bases map to TRBD2. Losses at the gene ends were 0 bases for V and 4 bases for J; bases not matched to a gene: 7. Germline CDR1 and CDR2: MRHNA and SNTAGT. The CDR3 consists of 17 residues. DNA for the CDR3: TGTGCCAGCAGTGACTCGATAAGCGGGGGGGCGGCAGATACGCAGTATTTT. Translating gives CASSDSISGGAADTQYF.

V usage is TRBV7-9 and J usage is TRBJ2-7; 8 bases align to TRBD1. The J segment lost 4 bases and the V segment lost 5 bases, leaving 16 bases of the junction unmatched. This CDR3 comprises 17 residues. Germline V lookup: CDR1 SEHNR, CDR2 FQNEAQ (reference sequence). CDR3 amino acids: CASSPAGQEMLGYEQYF. CDR3 DNA: TGTGCCAGCAGCCCGGCGGGACAGGAAATGCTGGGATACGAGCAGTACTTC.